A selection of T cell receptor beta chains follows, all from one sample in a study of low-dose radiotherapy and immunotherapy resistance in tumors. TCRdb re-derived calls from the reads in MiXCR, one entry per CDR3 protein. The repertoire includes tens of thousands of distinct CDR3 sequences, roughly a sixth of them detected once, and 2.8% sits in the top ten. The source was PBMCs, collected before treatment. The receptors come from a male donor with prostate cancer. Each CDR3 is given with its conserved first and last residue. The D gene is left open where the match is weak. Clone size, where shown, is once, few, many, or a class for clones that have expanded.

J: TRBJ2-1
D: TRBD1
size: many
V: TRBV6-5
DNA: TGTGCCAGCAGTAAGGACAGGGGCACCTACAATGAGCAGTTCTTC
CDR3: CASSKDRGTYNEQFF

J: TRBJ1-5
D: NA
size: many
V: TRBV7-9
DNA: TGTGCCAGCAGCAGAGTGGGGGGGCCCCAGCATTTT
CDR3: CASSRVGGPQHF

J: TRBJ2-4
D: TRBD2
size: many
V: TRBV4-1
DNA: TGCGCCAGCAGCCAGGCAACCGGGACTAGCGGGGGCCCTAGAAACATTCAGTACTTC
CDR3: CASSQATGTSGGPRNIQYF

J: TRBJ1-1
D: NA
size: many
V: TRBV29-1
DNA: TGCAGCGTTCCAGACAGCCCGAACACTGAAGCTTTCTTT
CDR3: CSVPDSPNTEAFF

J: TRBJ2-7
D: TRBD1
size: many
V: TRBV5-1
DNA: TGCGCCAGCAGCTTACAGGGGGCGGAAGAGCAGTACTTC
CDR3: CASSLQGAEEQYF

J: TRBJ2-1
D: TRBD2
size: NA
V: TRBV5-4
DNA: TGTGCCAGCGGCCCGTATGGGGGGGGGAGGTCGATGAATGAGCAGTTCTTC
CDR3: CASGPYGGGRSMNEQFF

J: TRBJ2-7
D: NA
size: many
V: TRBV5-4
DNA: TGTGCCAGCAGCAGCCGGGACGGCTACGAGCAGTACTTC
CDR3: CASSSRDGYEQYF

J: TRBJ2-7
D: NA
size: many
V: TRBV30
DNA: TGTGCCTGGAGTTGGGACGGGAACTACGAGCAGTACTTC
CDR3: CAWSWDGNYEQYF

J: TRBJ2-7
D: TRBD1
size: NA
V: TRBV23-1
DNA: TGCGCCAGACTGGGACAGGGGGCGAGAGAGCAGTACTTC
CDR3: CARLGQGAREQYF

J: TRBJ2-1
D: TRBD2
size: NA
V: TRBV24-1
DNA: TGTGCCACCAGTGAAGGCGGGGGAGTCTACAATGAGCAGTTCTTC
CDR3: CATSEGGGVYNEQFF

J: TRBJ2-7
D: NA
size: many
V: TRBV7-3
DNA: TGTGCCAGCAGTCCCGCGGCGAGCTCCTACGAGCAGTACTTC
CDR3: CASSPAASSYEQYF

J: TRBJ2-1
D: NA
size: many
V: TRBV12-3/TRBV12-4
DNA: TGTGCCAGCAGTTTAACAGACAATGAGCAGTTCTTC
CDR3: CASSLTDNEQFF

J: TRBJ1-6
D: NA
size: NA
V: TRBV6-1
DNA: TGTGCCAGCAGACAGACAGCCCAATTCCCTACCTATAATTCACCCCTCCACTTT
CDR3: CASRQTAQFPTYNSPLHF

J: TRBJ2-2
D: NA
size: many
V: TRBV4-1
DNA: TGCGCCAGCAGCCTCCAGGAGACGTATGGGGAGCTGTTTTTT
CDR3: CASSLQETYGELFF

J: TRBJ2-2
D: NA
size: many
V: TRBV18
DNA: TGTGCCAGCCAGGACCGTTACACCGGGGAGCTGTTTTTT
CDR3: CASQDRYTGELFF

J: TRBJ1-2
D: NA
size: many
V: TRBV12-3/TRBV12-4
DNA: TGTGCCAGCAGTTTAGAGTCCCCGGGTGGCTACACCTTC
CDR3: CASSLESPGGYTF

J: TRBJ2-7
D: TRBD2
size: many
V: TRBV3-1
DNA: TGTGCCAGCAGCCCGGGGACTAGCGGGGCGTACGAGCAGTACTTC
CDR3: CASSPGTSGAYEQYF

J: TRBJ2-7
D: NA
size: many
V: TRBV28
DNA: TGTGCCAGCAGCGACAGTTCAGTCTACGAGCAGTACTTC
CDR3: CASSDSSVYEQYF

J: TRBJ1-4
D: NA
size: many
V: TRBV2
DNA: TGTGCCAGTGAGGCAACAACAACTAATGAAAAACTGTTTTTT
CDR3: CASEATTTNEKLFF

J: TRBJ2-1
D: NA
size: many
V: TRBV19
DNA: TGTGCCAGTAGTAGGGGGACAAGGTCCTACAATGAGCAGTTCTTC
CDR3: CASSRGTRSYNEQFF

J: TRBJ1-5
D: TRBD1
size: many
V: TRBV18
DNA: TGTGCCAGCTCACTTAACAGGGGAATCAATCAGCCCCAGCATTTT
CDR3: CASSLNRGINQPQHF

J: TRBJ1-1
D: NA
size: many
V: TRBV27
DNA: TGTGCCAGCACTCCCGGGGGCGGGAGGACTGAAGCTTTCTTT
CDR3: CASTPGGGRTEAFF

J: TRBJ2-3
D: NA
size: once
V: TRBV2
DNA: TGTGCCAGCGGTGAATCTAGGGCCACAGATACGCAGTATTTT
CDR3: CASGESRATDTQYF

J: TRBJ2-7
D: NA
size: many
V: TRBV19
DNA: TGTGCCCGCCCCGTGCCGGGCCTCCGGGAGCAGTACTTC
CDR3: CARPVPGLREQYF

J: TRBJ1-1
D: NA
size: many
V: TRBV7-9
DNA: TGTGCCAGCAGCTTATCGGAGAACACTGAAGCTTTCTTT
CDR3: CASSLSENTEAFF

J: TRBJ2-1
D: NA
size: many
V: TRBV24-1
DNA: TGTGCCACCAGTGACCCTTCGACAGGGAGGGATGAGCAGTTCTTC
CDR3: CATSDPSTGRDEQFF

J: TRBJ2-1
D: TRBD1
size: many
V: TRBV6-4
DNA: TGTGCCAGCAGTGCCAGGCTACAGGGGGCCGGCGGGCAGTTCTTC
CDR3: CASSARLQGAGGQFF

J: TRBJ2-1
D: TRBD2
size: many
V: TRBV27
DNA: TGTGCCAGCAGACCTAGCGGGGGGCGGGAGCAGTTCTTC
CDR3: CASRPSGGREQFF

J: TRBJ2-2
D: NA
size: NA
V: TRBV6-8
DNA: TGTGCCAGCAGTTACGGTCCCCAGCTTAACACCGGGGAGCTGTTTTTT
CDR3: CASSYGPQLNTGELFF

J: TRBJ1-2
D: NA
size: many
V: TRBV12-2
DNA: TGTGCAAGTCGCTTAGCGATGGACGAATTTACAGGACGACTCAACTATGGCTACACCTTC
CDR3: CASRLAMDEFTGRLNYGYTF

J: TRBJ1-5
D: NA
size: many
V: TRBV23-1
DNA: TGCGCCAGCCCCCGGGGGACGAGTGGCAATCAGCCCCAGCATTTT
CDR3: CASPRGTSGNQPQHF

J: TRBJ2-6
D: NA
size: many
V: TRBV14
DNA: TGTGCCAGCAGCCACAGAGACACCAACTCTGGGGCCAACGTCCTGACTTTC
CDR3: CASSHRDTNSGANVLTF

J: TRBJ2-1
D: NA
size: NA
V: TRBV5-6
DNA: TGTGCTAGCAGCCACCCAGCGGGGACACAGTTCTTC
CDR3: CASSHPAGTQFF

J: TRBJ1-3
D: NA
size: many
V: TRBV7-2
DNA: TGTGCCAGCAGCCCTCGAGGCGGCATAAGCTCTGGAAACACCATATATTTT
CDR3: CASSPRGGISSGNTIYF

J: TRBJ2-3
D: TRBD2
size: many
V: TRBV12-3/TRBV12-4
DNA: TGTGCCAGCAGTTTTAGGGCTAGCGGGGGCTTTGGGCCAGCAGATACGCAGTATTTT
CDR3: CASSFRASGGFGPADTQYF

J: TRBJ2-7
D: NA
size: NA
V: TRBV25-1
DNA: TGTGCCAGCAGGGACCCTGGGCGGCACTACGAGCAGTACTTC
CDR3: CASRDPGRHYEQYF

J: TRBJ2-3
D: TRBD2
size: many
V: TRBV2
DNA: TGTGCCAGCACCCTGGGAGGGGCAGATACGCAGTATTTT
CDR3: CASTLGGADTQYF

J: TRBJ2-2
D: NA
size: many
V: TRBV29-1
DNA: TGCAGCGAGAGGGTCCACACCGGGGAGCTGTTTTTT
CDR3: CSERVHTGELFF

J: TRBJ2-2
D: NA
size: many
V: TRBV2
DNA: TGTGCCAGCAGGCAAGAAAGGGACGCCGGGGAGCTGTTTTTT
CDR3: CASRQERDAGELFF

J: TRBJ2-3
D: TRBD2
size: many
V: TRBV29-1
DNA: TGCAGCGTTGATGGGCGTCGTCAGGGCGGGGGGCGGACAGATACGCAGTATTTT
CDR3: CSVDGRRQGGGRTDTQYF

J: TRBJ2-5
D: NA
size: many
V: TRBV2
DNA: TGTGCCAGCAGTGGAATAGGTGGGGGGCGAGAAGAGACCCAGTACTTC
CDR3: CASSGIGGGREETQYF

J: TRBJ1-1
D: NA
size: NA
V: TRBV7-2
DNA: TGTGCCAGCAGCGTTCAACCGGGGGGCACTGAAGCTTTCTTT
CDR3: CASSVQPGGTEAFF

J: TRBJ2-5
D: NA
size: many
V: TRBV13
DNA: TGTGCCAGCAGCTTAGGGCAGGACGGGGAGACCCAGTACTTC
CDR3: CASSLGQDGETQYF

J: TRBJ2-7
D: TRBD1
size: many
V: TRBV27
DNA: TGTGCCAGCAGTTTATATCCAGGGGGCGTTTACGAGCAGTACTTC
CDR3: CASSLYPGGVYEQYF

J: TRBJ2-3
D: NA
size: few
V: TRBV21-1
DNA: TGTGCCAGCATCCCGACTAGCGGGGGGATTGATACGCAGTATTTT
CDR3: CASIPTSGGIDTQYF

J: TRBJ2-1
D: NA
size: many
V: TRBV5-6
DNA: TGTGCCAGCAGCTTGAGCAATGAGCAGTTCTTC
CDR3: CASSLSNEQFF